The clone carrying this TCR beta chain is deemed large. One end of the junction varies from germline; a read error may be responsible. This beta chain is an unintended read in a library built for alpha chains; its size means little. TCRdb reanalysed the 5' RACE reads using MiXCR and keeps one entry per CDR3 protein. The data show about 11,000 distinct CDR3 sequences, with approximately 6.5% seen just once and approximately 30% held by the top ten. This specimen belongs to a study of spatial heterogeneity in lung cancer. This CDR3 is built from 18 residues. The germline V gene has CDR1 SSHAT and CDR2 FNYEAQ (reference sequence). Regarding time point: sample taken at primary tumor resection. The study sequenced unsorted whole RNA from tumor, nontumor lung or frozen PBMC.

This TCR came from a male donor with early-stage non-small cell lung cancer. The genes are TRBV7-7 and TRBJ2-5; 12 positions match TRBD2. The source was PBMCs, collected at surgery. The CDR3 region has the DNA TGTGCTAGCAGCTTATTCCCTAGACTAGCGGGAGTCGCGGAGACCCAGTACTTC. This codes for CASSLFPRLAGVAETQYF. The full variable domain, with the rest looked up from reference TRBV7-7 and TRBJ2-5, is GAGVSQSPRYKVTKRGQDVTLRCDPISSHATLYWYQQALGQGPEFLTYFNYEAQPDKSGLPSDRFSAERPEGSISTLTIQRTEQRDSAMYRCASSLFPRLAGVAETQYFGPGTRLLVL.